Following are 11 T cell receptor beta chains from one sample sequenced in a study of OX40 agonist ivuxolimab in advanced cancers. Generated by immunoSEQ multiplex PCR, the TCRdb table keeps only in-frame clones and is missing some. The sample lists roughly 70,000 clones, roughly 86% occurring once. This material consisted of CD4+ or CD8+ T cells sorted from blood, taken in a trial of the OX40 agonist ivuxolimab. These receptors came from an adult with an advanced solid tumor such as melanoma, head and neck, liver or kidney cancer.

The V call is TRBV2, the J call TRBJ2-7, with D unresolved. The V end was cut by 8 bases, the J end by 0 bases, with 11 bases between. The CDR3 is 13 residues long. CDR1 SNHLY and CDR2 FYNNEI come from the germline V gene. CDR3 in amino acids: CASVLDRSYEQYF. The CDR3 DNA follows: TGTGCCAGCGTATTAGACCGCTCCTACGAGCAGTACTTC. Complete variable domain (other parts from reference TRBV2 and TRBJ2-7): EPEVTQTPSHQVTQMGQEVILRCVPISNHLYFYWYRQILGQKVEFLVSFYNNEISEKSEIFDDQFSVERPDGSNFTLKIRSTKLEDSAMYFCASVLDRSYEQYFGPGTRLTVT.

J is TRBJ2-1 and V is TRBV5-1; tentatively, D is TRBD2 (5 bases). Trimming took 0 bases from V and 3 from J, leaving 10 bases between them. Germline CDR1 SGHRS, CDR2 YFSETQ. The CDR3 runs 15 residues. CDR3 residues: CASSLVLENYNEQFF. In DNA, the CDR3 is TGCGCCAGCAGCTTGGTACTAGAGAACTACAATGAGCAGTTCTTC.

The chain carries TRBV7-2 and TRBJ2-7; D is ambiguous. The germline gives CDR1 SGHTA, CDR2 FQGNSA. This CDR3 is 13 amino acids long. The germline V and J ends were trimmed by 2 bases and 4 bases, with 9 bases remaining between them. CDR3 DNA sequence: TGTGCCAGCAGCTTATCACTTATGTACGAGCAGTACTTC. Translated, it gives CASSLSLMYEQYF.

The chain has TRBV7-6 and TRBJ1-1; possible D gene TRBD1, 5 bases. Looked up from germline, CDR1 is SGHVS and CDR2 is FNYEAQ. The V end was cut by 1 base, the J end by 3 bases, with 12 bases between. The CDR3 has 15 amino acids. CDR3 sequence reads: CASSLGLGGDTEAFF. In nucleotides, the CDR3 is TGTGCCAGCAGCTTAGGGCTCGGGGGTGACACTGAAGCTTTCTTT.

This chain joins TRBV21-1 and TRBJ2-7; the listed D gene, TRBD1, was not tested against the DNA. TRBV21-1 is flagged as a pseudogene. This CDR3 has 18 residues. In DNA, the CDR3 is TGTGCCAGCTTTACTCCGGGACAGAGCTTAAAAAGCTCCTACGAGCAGTACTTC. This encodes CASFTPGQSLKSSYEQYF.

The chain carries TRBV4-1 and TRBJ2-1; D is perhaps TRBD2 (5 bases). The CDR3 extends over 17 amino acids. CDR1 MGHRA and CDR2 YSYEKL come from the germline V gene. Between the trimmed V and J ends, which lost 1 base and 5 bases, there was a span of 18 bases. CDR3 DNA sequence: TGCGCCAGCAGCCAAGCCTCCTGGGCGGGTAGGCACAATGAGCAGTTCTTC. This translates into CASSQASWAGRHNEQFF.

The chain couples TRBV6-5 to TRBJ2-7; D might be TRBD2 (8 bases). Germline assignment: CDR1 MNHEY and CDR2 SVGAGI. The CDR3 totals 16 residues. The V and J ends lost 6 bases and 4 bases respectively, with 22 bases between them. CDR3 protein: CASSYGGASQGYEQYF. The CDR3 coding sequence is TGTGCCAGCAGCTACGGGGGGGCCTCACAGGGGTACGAGCAGTACTTC.

The gene calls are TRBV11-2 and TRBJ1-6, with D unresolved. CDR1 is SGHAT and CDR2 is FQNNGV in the germline V gene. CDR3 length equals 14 residues. Trimming stripped 1 base from V and 5 bases from J, with 6 bases between. As DNA, the CDR3 is TGTGCCAGCAGCTTAGGTTGGAATAATTCACCCCTCCACTTT. Translating it yields CASSLGWNNSPLHF.

The chain couples TRBV18 to TRBJ2-5; no reliable D call. V was cut by 4 bases and J by 1 base, with 22 bases left in between. The CDR3 runs 18 residues. Germline CDR1 is KGHSH and CDR2 is LQKENI. CDR3 amino acids: CASSHRDPRSDPQETQYF. Here the CDR3 DNA reads TGTGCCAGCTCACACCGCGACCCTAGAAGCGATCCCCAAGAGACCCAGTACTTC. Using reference TRBV18 and TRBJ2-5 for the parts outside the CDR3, the full variable domain is NAGVMQNPRHLVRRRGQEARLRCSPMKGHSHVYWYRQLPEEGLKFMVYLQKENIIDESGMPKERFSAEFPKEGPSILRIQQVVRGDSAAYFCASSHRDPRSDPQETQYFGPGTRLLVL.

This clone has a handful of counts. DNA of the CDR3: TGCAGCGTAGAGAAAGCCCTGGGGGAGACCCAGTACTTC. Its protein product is CSVEKALGETQYF. The chain recombines TRBV29-1 with TRBJ2-5, with unresolved D. Germline CDR1 reads SQVTM; CDR2 reads ANQGSEA. V was cut by 6 bases and J by 5 bases, with 16 bases left in between. This CDR3 comprises 13 residues.

The CDR3: CASSLVVGELFF. CDR3 coding DNA: TGTGCCAGCAGCTTGGTCGTCGGGGAGCTGTTTTTT. The chain joins TRBV5-6 to TRBJ2-2; D remains unclear. The germline V gene encodes CDR1 SGHDT and CDR2 YYEEEE. V lost 0 bases, J lost 7 bases, and 4 bases lay in between. This CDR3 has 12 amino acids.